These 26 T cell receptor beta chains share one sample of origin, sequenced in a study of T cell responses to AZD1222 COVID-19 vaccine. The protocol was immunoSEQ multiplex PCR, while the TCRdb copy is restricted to in-frame clones and leaves out a portion. The profile shows 130,000 to 150,000 clones, around 86% of them singletons. Sequencing was performed on peripheral blood, taken on day 0 of MenACWY control vaccination. The receptors shown here come from an adult in good health.

The chain joins TRBV3-1 (or the pseudogene TRBV3-2) to TRBJ2-4; possible D gene TRBD2, 5 bases. Germline V gives CDR1 LGHDT, CDR2 YNNKEL (reference sequence). This CDR3 spans 12 amino acids. Trimming removed 3 bases from V and 8 bases from J, with 8 bases in between. The CDR3 protein is CASSQTNHIQYF. The CDR3 nucleotides read TGTGCCAGCAGCCAGACTAATCACATTCAGTACTTC.

This chain joins TRBV20-1 and TRBJ1-2; the D gene is possibly TRBD1 (5 bases). Germline V gives CDR1 DFQATT, CDR2 SNEGSKA (reference sequence). CDR3 length: 11 amino acids. V lost 7 bases to trimming and J lost 4 bases, with 10 bases between them. CDR3 DNA sequence: TGCAGTGGGACGGGGCCCTATGGCTACACCTTC. Amino acid sequence: CSGTGPYGYTF.

The chain couples TRBV4-1 to TRBJ2-1; a possible D gene is TRBD2 (5 bases). CDR3 size: 19 residues. Between the trimmed V and J ends, which lost 0 bases and 4 bases, there was a span of 22 bases. Germline V gives CDR1 MGHRA, CDR2 YSYEKL. CDR3: CASSQESLTQRRNYNEQFF. CDR3 bases: TGCGCCAGCAGCCAAGAGTCCTTAACACAGAGGAGGAATTACAATGAGCAGTTCTTC.

V is TRBV11-2 and J is TRBJ1-5; TRBD1 agrees at 7 bases. The ends lost 5 bases at V and 7 bases at J; junction bases unmatched: 5. Germline V gene sequence: CDR1 SGHAT, CDR2 FQNNGV. The CDR3 runs to 13 residues. CDR3 amino acids: CASSIQGGQPQHF. Here the CDR3 DNA reads TGTGCCAGCAGCATCCAGGGGGGCCAGCCCCAGCATTTT. Full variable domain (missing parts from reference TRBV11-2 and TRBJ1-5): EAGVAQSPRYKIIEKRQSVAFWCNPISGHATLYWYQQILGQGPKLLIQFQNNGVVDDSQLPKDRFSAERLKGVDSTLKIQPAKLEDSAVYLCASSIQGGQPQHFGDGTRLSIL.

The V call is TRBV6-2 or TRBV6-3, the J call TRBJ2-7; TRBD1 matches 9 bases. The CDR3 loop spans 17 amino acids. Germline loops: CDR1 MNHEY, CDR2 SVGEGT. V lost 5 bases, J lost 5 bases, and 16 bases stayed unmatched. The DNA of the CDR3 is TGTGCCAGCAGTGAGGACCCCGGGACAGGGTTTAAGGACGAGCAGTACGTC. Translation: CASSEDPGTGFKDEQYV.

V usage is TRBV10-3 and J usage is TRBJ2-7; 8 bases match TRBD1. J lost 9 bases, V lost 6 bases, and 10 bases had no gene match. CDR3 length: 13 residues. The germline CDR1 and CDR2 sequences are ENHRY and SYGVKD. The CDR3 bases are TGTGCCATCAGATCAAATCCAGGGGGCCGGCAGTACGTC. This translates into CAIRSNPGGRQYV.

The chain carries TRBV5-1 and TRBJ1-2, with 7 bases aligning to TRBD1. The length of the CDR3 is 14 residues. Per germline, CDR1 SGHRS and CDR2 YFSETQ. The V and J ends lost 4 bases and 4 bases, in that order; junction bases with no gene match: 7. The CDR3 DNA is TGCGCCAGCAGCGAAACCAGGGGGGCCTATGGCTACACCTTC. This encodes CASSETRGAYGYTF.

The rearrangement links TRBV3-1 (or the pseudogene TRBV3-2) to TRBJ1-5; D call uncertain. V was pared by 3 bases and J by 5 bases, with 8 bases between. The CDR3 totals 13 residues. CDR1 and CDR2 (germline): LGHDT, YNNKEL (reference sequence). The DNA for the CDR3 is TGTGCCAGCAGCCAGTCTCCTTATCAGCCCCAGCATTTT. It codes for CASSQSPYQPQHF.

This clone was recorded once. V gene TRBV6-5 combines with J gene TRBJ1-6; tentatively, D is TRBD1 (5 bases). The germline V and J ends were trimmed by 2 bases and 9 bases, with 14 bases remaining between them. There are 15 residues in the CDR3. The germline CDR1 and CDR2 sequences are MNHEY and SVGAGI. The CDR3 DNA follows: TGTGCCAGCAGTTACGGTTGGGGGGGTAGTTCACCCCTCCACTTT. This gives the protein CASSYGWGGSSPLHF.

This chain links TRBV13 with TRBJ1-1, with unresolved D. V was clipped by 4 bases and J by 12 bases, with 24 bases between them. Germline V lookup: CDR1 PRHDT, CDR2 FYEKMQ (reference sequence). The CDR3 has 15 residues. CDR3 bases: TGTGCCAGCAGCTCTACTCCCCGGGAGGTAGGGAGGACTTTCTTT. This encodes CASSSTPREVGRTFF.

V gene TRBV27 combines with J gene TRBJ1-6, with D possibly TRBD1 on 6 matching bases. CDR3 length equals 17 residues. V was pared by 2 bases and J by 5 bases, with 16 bases between. The germline CDR1 and CDR2 sequences are MNHEY and SMNVEV (reference sequence). The CDR3 coding sequence is TGTGCCAGCAGTTTACGTGGGGCCAGGGGAAATAATTCACCCCTCCACTTT. Translation: CASSLRGARGNNSPLHF.

This chain uses TRBV7-8 with TRBJ2-7; tentative D call: TRBD1 (6 bases). Trimming pared 4 bases from V and 9 bases from J, leaving 10 bases between. Germline values: CDR1 SGHVS, CDR2 FQNEAQ. This CDR3 is built from 11 residues. CDR3 coding DNA: TGTGCCAGCAGCTCACAGGGTAGGCAGTACTTC. Encoded protein: CASSSQGRQYF.

This chain links TRBV18 with TRBJ2-7; D may be TRBD2 (5 bases). V shed 6 bases and J shed 3 bases, with 15 bases lying between them. This CDR3 region has 14 residues. Germline V gene data show CDR1 as KGHSH and CDR2 as LQKENI. The CDR3 nucleotides read TGTGCCAGCTCCCAACTAGGAACCGACTACGAGCAGTACGTC. Residues: CASSQLGTDYEQYV.

V and J are TRBV7-8 and TRBJ2-5; weak D call: TRBD2 (5 bases). Germline V lookup: CDR1 SGHVS, CDR2 FQNEAQ. This CDR3 has 15 amino acids. V was trimmed by 5 bases and J by 9 bases, leaving 22 bases between them. DNA of the CDR3: TGTGCCAGCAGCCCATTAACGGGAACCTCGTACTCCCAGTACTTC. Protein product: CASSPLTGTSYSQYF.

The V gene is TRBV3-1 (or the pseudogene TRBV3-2), the J gene TRBJ2-5; D call uncertain. The ends were cut back, 4 bases at V and 5 bases at J, with 23 bases in the middle. Germline values: CDR1 LGHDT, CDR2 YNNKEL (reference sequence). CDR3 size: 17 residues. The CDR3 region is CASSPSSGRPYRETQYF. In nucleotides, the CDR3 is TGTGCCAGCAGCCCATCATCAGGCAGACCATATAGGGAGACCCAGTACTTC.

The table lists this clone with a count of one. The chain has TRBV3-1 (or the pseudogene TRBV3-2) and TRBJ2-2, with 8 bases lining up with TRBD2. There are 17 residues in the CDR3. Germline CDR1 is LGHDT and CDR2 is YNNKEL (reference sequence). After removal of 0 bases from V and 3 bases from J, the junction contained 6 bases not matched to a gene. DNA for the CDR3: TGTGCCAGCAGCCAAGATATACGGGGGGGCGACACCGGGGAGCTGTTTTTT. Translation gives CASSQDIRGGDTGELFF.

This chain connects TRBV7-8 to TRBJ2-7, with a possible D match to TRBD1 (6 bases). The CDR3 is 13 amino acids. Trimming shortened V by 5 bases and J by 4 bases, and 12 bases separated the two germline ends. CDR1 is SGHVS, CDR2 FQNEAQ, per germline. CDR3 DNA: TGTGCCAGCAGCAGGGCCCAGGGGTACGAGCAGTACGTC. The encoded protein is CASSRAQGYEQYV.

The CDR3 sequence: CASGVRAGEQFF. The CDR3 DNA reads as TGCGCCAGCGGGGTCCGGGCAGGGGAGCAGTTCTTC. The gene calls are TRBV10-1 and TRBJ2-1; possibly TRBD1 for D (5 bases). CDR1 is WNHNN and CDR2 is SYGVQD in the germline V gene (reference sequence). V was cut by 8 bases and J by 10 bases, with 15 bases left in between. The CDR3 has 12 residues.

This clone was picked up one time. This chain joins TRBV29-1 and TRBJ1-4; 9 positions agree with TRBD1. The V and J ends lost 5 bases and 8 bases, in that order; junction bases with no gene match: 12. This CDR3 is built from 15 residues. The germline CDR1 and CDR2 sequences are SQVTM and ANQGSEA. The CDR3 region has the DNA TGCAGCGTTTTCGGCTGGACAGGGGACAACGAAAAACTGTTTTTT. Protein sequence: CSVFGWTGDNEKLFF. Drawing the rest from reference TRBV29-1 and TRBJ1-4, the complete variable domain is SAVISQKPSRDICQRGTSLTIQCQVDSQVTMMFWYRQQPGQSLTLIATANQGSEATYESGFVIDKFPISRPNLTFSTLTVSNMSPEDSSIYLCSVFGWTGDNEKLFFGSGTQLSVL.

CDR3 sequence: CAGPRRSNQPQHF. CDR3 DNA sequence: TGTGCCGGGCCTCGTAGGAGCAATCAGCCCCAGCATTTT. V is TRBV6-4 and J is TRBJ1-5; D gene unclear. This CDR3 comprises 13 residues. V dropped 11 bases and J dropped 1 base, with 12 bases sitting between them. CDR1 is MRHNA and CDR2 is SNTAGT in the germline V gene.

J is TRBJ1-6 and V is TRBV2, with D hard to call. V lost 4 bases, J lost 7 bases, and 5 bases lay in between. Germline V gene sequence: CDR1 SNHLY, CDR2 FYNNEI. The CDR3 consists of 12 residues. In DNA, the CDR3 is TGTGCCAGCAGTGTGCCGAATTCACCCCTCCACTTT. The encoded protein is CASSVPNSPLHF.

J is TRBJ1-1 and V is TRBV12-3 or TRBV12-4, with D possibly being TRBD1 (5 bases). V was clipped by 3 bases and J by 5 bases, with 10 bases between them. The CDR3 sequence is 13 residues long. The chain's CDR3 is CASSFGRGTEAFF. CDR3 bases: TGTGCCAGCAGTTTTGGCCGGGGGACTGAAGCTTTCTTT.

This clone was detected only once. V and J are TRBV7-9 and TRBJ2-1; 9 nucleotides align to TRBD1. Germline CDR1 SEHNR, CDR2 FQNEAQ (reference sequence). CDR3 length equals 15 residues. V was pared by 1 base and J by 10 bases, with 8 bases of the junction left unmatched. For the CDR3, the DNA is TGTGCCAGCAGCTTAGGACAGGGGGTTGACAGGGAGCAGTTCTTC. Translated: CASSLGQGVDREQFF.

The chain combines TRBV15 with TRBJ2-3; D gene uncertain. The germline gives CDR1 LNHNV, CDR2 YYDKDF (reference sequence). The CDR3 consists of 15 residues. V lost 3 bases, J lost 4 bases, and 14 bases lay in between. CDR3 in DNA: TGTGCCACCAGCAGCGCGATGGGGTGGGCAGATACGCAGTATTTT. Protein: CATSSAMGWADTQYF.

This chain connects TRBV6-5 to TRBJ2-3; TRBD2 agrees at 7 bases. This CDR3 spans 13 amino acids. From germline, CDR1 is MNHEY and CDR2 SVGAGI. Trimming cost V 7 bases and J 2 bases; bases outside gene matches: 3. The CDR3 reads CASKGGPTDTQYF. The CDR3 bases are TGTGCCAGCAAGGGAGGGCCCACAGATACGCAGTATTTT.

This chain connects TRBV9 to TRBJ2-6, with 7 positions matching TRBD2. The length of the CDR3 is 18 residues. The ends lost 0 bases at V and 5 bases at J; junction bases unmatched: 11. Germline V gene data show CDR1 as SGDLS and CDR2 as YYNGEE. In DNA form, the CDR3 reads TGTGCCAGCAGCGTAGTGGAAGGGAGCGGGGTGAGGGCCAACGTCCTGACTTTC. It is translated as CASSVVEGSGVRANVLTF.